The present T cell receptor beta chain was sequenced within a study of blood T cell repertoires in COVID-19. Study summary: Specimens from acute and convalescent COVID-19 originated in the United States, Italy and Spain. T cells, B-cell-depleted T cells, or PBMCs supplied cDNA or gDNA.

As processed by the authors: Amplification with reference gene primers provided the estimates of nucleated cell counts. Sequencing was performed with immunoSEQ multiplex PCR; in TCRdb, only in-frame clones are kept and a portion is missing. V and J calls and clone size are as listed in that table; D and trimming were resolved from the DNA. Of 150,000 to 200,000 clones in the sample, around 90% were seen once. The CDR3 is 17 residues long. Trimming at V came to 2 bases and at J to 0 bases, leaving 11 bases not matched to a gene. Germline CDR1 and CDR2: GTSNPN and SVGIG (reference sequence). The clonotype originates from a man aged 40-49 years with acute or convalescent COVID-19. V is TRBV30 and J is TRBJ1-1; TRBD1 matches 8 bases. Sequenced input: peripheral blood. The CDR3, as DNA: TGTGCCTGGAGTTCACTACAGGGGGGGAGGTTGAACACTGAAGCTTTCTTT. Its protein is CAWSSLQGGRLNTEAFF.